The clone carrying this T cell receptor beta chain was recorded many times. Its cognate antigen is unknown. Germline V CDR1 and CDR2: SGHRS, YFSETQ. This CDR3 is 15 amino acids long. Trimming stripped 0 bases from V and 0 bases from J, with 7 bases between. The data were taken from a study of T-cell reconstitution after alpha-beta-depleted transplantation in children. The study's findings and limits: Elevated TCRbeta diversity at day 60 was traced, in some patients, to surviving recipient T cells and thymic progenitors. After one year, T-cell counts and TCRbeta diversity mostly came from new T cells. After transplant, at about two months, alpha-beta T cells were reportedly derived from several hundred expanded graft clones.

Unique molecular identifiers were built into the TCRbeta library. TCRdb reanalysed the PCR reads using MiXCR and keeps one entry per CDR3 protein. This sample has about 260,000 distinct CDR3 sequences, with 8.2% found just once. This chain links TRBV5-1 with TRBJ2-1, with no clear D. The sample consisted of PBMCs, mostly from graft donor cells, taken 180 days after TCRalphabeta/CD19-depleted stem cell transplant. The TCR was taken from a male patient aged 10 to 17 who had a stem cell transplant for acute lymphoblastic leukemia, so the T cells may come from the graft donor. In nucleotides, the CDR3 is TGCGCCAGCAGCTTGGGGGGAAACTCCTACAATGAGCAGTTCTTC. This codes for CASSLGGNSYNEQFF.